This T cell receptor beta chain was sequenced for a study of blood T cell repertoires in COVID-19 (dated by TCRdb to about 2020). Context from the whole study: Samples from collaborators originated in the United States, Italy and Spain and spanned both the acute and convalescent phases of COVID-19. The prospective study material was composed of cDNA or gDNA derived from T cells, B-cell-depleted T cells, or PBMCs. The dataset comprised deeply sampled blood TCRbeta repertoires from subjects exposed to, actively infected with, or recovered from COVID-19. A freely available public database, intended as a resource for researchers studying the immune response to SARS-CoV-2, is where the repertoires were released. Samples were obtained from the ongoing ImmuneRACE study (first 160 participants) and from about 1,300 subjects provided by 6 global collaborators. Sample metadata almost always included a de-identified subject ID, COVID-19 status, age in years and sex. Where available, HLA class I and class II types were obtained from metadata supplied by the sample provider rather than from assay-based typing. Overall results and qualifications from the work: Clinical and demographic metadata were provided uncurated, with the amount varying by source and participant.

In the prospective study, participants were about 18 to 95 years old, resided in about two dozen geographic areas of the United States, and were enrolled through a virtual design. To assign participants to cohorts, the prospective study relied on clinical history that participants themselves reported in a screening survey and a study questionnaire. Exposed participants had been in contact with someone with a PCR-confirmed or clinician-diagnosed COVID-19 case within 2 weeks of study entry. Mobile phlebotomists in the prospective study collected whole blood, serum and a nasopharyngeal or oropharyngeal swab from every participant. Prospective study participants could optionally give additional blood draws and questionnaires over an approximately two-month period. Before DNA extraction, blood samples from the prospective study were shipped at room temperature or frozen. From the cysteine up to the phenylalanine, the CDR3 has a length of 14 residues. Kept here is only the CDR3 DNA, which spans 42 bases and is read in frame from base 1. The germline V gene (reference sequence) yields SGHKS for CDR1 and YYEKEE for CDR2. V trim: 4 bases; J trim: 5 bases; unmatched bases: 4.

The immunoSEQ Assay, a bias-controlled multiplex PCR, was used to amplify TCRbeta CDR3 regions from genomic DNA. The authors' analysis ran thus. The number of nucleated cells in each sample was estimated from the amplification of reference gene primers within the assay. To quantify the absolute abundance of each unique TCRbeta CDR3 rearrangement, sequence reads were collapsed and filtered. For each sample, productive Simpson clonality was calculated by taking the square root of Simpson's diversity index across productive rearrangements. TCRdb took over this immuneACCESS table, retaining in-frame rearrangements with V and J assigned. Such tables are incomplete; in checked studies, under half of the missing clones stem from an unresolved V gene, and the remainder is unexplained. V and J calls and clone size are given by that table; D and trimming were obtained from the DNA. The sample yields 250,000 or so clones; around nine tenths were counted once. Together, the top ten hold around 3% of the sample.

Comments on this clone: What antigen it recognizes has not been identified. Base qualities are not at hand, and no much larger clone is one base apart.

The chain links TRBV5-5 with TRBJ2-3, and 10 junction bases match TRBD2. The sequence was obtained from a middle-aged woman who had been exposed to COVID-19. Sequences were obtained from PBMCs or T cells enriched from blood (not recorded which). The bases are TGTGCCAGCAGCCGACTAGCGGGCGAAGATACGCAGTATTTT. It encodes CASSRLAGEDTQYF.